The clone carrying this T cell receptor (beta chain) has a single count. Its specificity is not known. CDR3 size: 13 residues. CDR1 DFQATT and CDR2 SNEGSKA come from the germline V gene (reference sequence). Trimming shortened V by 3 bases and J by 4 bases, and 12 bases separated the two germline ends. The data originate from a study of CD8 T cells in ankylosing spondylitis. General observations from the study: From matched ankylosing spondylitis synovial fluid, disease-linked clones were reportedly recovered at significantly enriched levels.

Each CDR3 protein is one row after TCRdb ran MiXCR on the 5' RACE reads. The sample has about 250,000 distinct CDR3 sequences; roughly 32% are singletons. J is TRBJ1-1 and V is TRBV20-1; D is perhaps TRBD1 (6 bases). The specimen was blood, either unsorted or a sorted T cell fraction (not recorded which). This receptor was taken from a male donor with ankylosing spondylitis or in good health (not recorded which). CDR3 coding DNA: TGCAGTGCTAGGGGGGCATCGGCCACTGAAGCTTTCTTT. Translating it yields CSARGASATEAFF.